This T cell receptor beta chain was captured by sequencing in a study of human T cells and chemical hapten exposure. Across the study: Weekly administration of diphenylcyclopropenone to the scalp of patients continued throughout the approximately 24-week study.

Time point indicated: patch test 1, 2 weeks after DPC sensitization. Treatment here: therapeutic diphenylcyclopropenone sensitization with weekly scalp DPC. The CDR3 loop spans 13 amino acids. Germline assignment: CDR1 SQVTM and CDR2 ANQGSEA. The germline V and J ends were trimmed by 4 bases and 1 base, with 5 bases remaining between them. At least ten counts were recorded for this clonotype. Antigen unknown. Study-wide points: The donor cohort had alopecia, so its immune response may not match that of healthy people.

TCRdb processed the RACE reads anew with MiXCR; each CDR3 protein has one entry. Of 300,000 to 450,000 distinct CDR3 sequences in the sample, nearly 5% were seen once. The material was whole blood, obtained in connection with sensitization to the hapten diphenylcyclopropenone (DPC). This sequence joins TRBV29-1 and TRBJ2-6; D possibly corresponds to TRBD1 (5 bases). The TCR sequence derives from a woman between 50 and 59 years old with alopecia areata. Some clones in this sample may be carry-over from other donors' samples. CDR3 sequence reads: CSVAGSGANVLTF. The CDR3 DNA reads as TGCAGCGTTGCAGGGTCTGGGGCCAACGTCCTGACTTTC.